This passage covers 11 T cell receptor beta chains from one sample sequenced in a study of T cell changes during pregnancy in multiple sclerosis. Assay: immunoSEQ multiplex PCR; the TCRdb copy retains only in-frame clones and omits some. The table has about 47,000 clones, 90% to 95% seen once. This specimen consisted of peripheral blood, obtained in the third trimester of pregnancy. Receptors originate from a female donor with multiple sclerosis, enrolled in a pregnancy study.

V gene TRBV7-9 combines with J gene TRBJ2-7; perhaps TRBD1 as D (6 bases). Germline values: CDR1 SEHNR, CDR2 FQNEAQ (reference sequence). The CDR3 loop spans 13 amino acids. V lost 5 bases to trimming and J lost 6 bases, with 14 bases between them. The chain's CDR3 is CASSPTGTPEQYF. CDR3 DNA: TGTGCCAGCAGCCCAACCGGGACACCCGAGCAGTACTTC.

The chain has TRBV5-4 and TRBJ1-4, with TRBD1 matching over 8 bases. The CDR3 runs to 15 residues. Germline V CDR1 and CDR2: SGHNT, YYREEE (reference sequence). Losses at the gene ends were 2 bases for V and 8 bases for J; bases not matched to a gene: 8. DNA for the CDR3: TGTGCCAGCAGCTTTGGTGGACAGGGCGGAGAAAAACTGTTTTTT. This gives the protein CASSFGGQGGEKLFF.

The chain joins TRBV2 to TRBJ2-1, with 10 bases matching TRBD2. Germline V gives CDR1 SNHLY, CDR2 FYNNEI. With 2 bases clipped from V and 6 bases from J, the junction kept 7 bases outside the gene matches. This CDR3 is built from 16 residues. CDR3 DNA sequence: TGTGCCAGCAGTGAAAGAGCGGGAGGGCCATTCAATGAGCAGTTCTTC. The encoded protein is CASSERAGGPFNEQFF. The variable domain in full, completed from reference TRBV2 and TRBJ2-1, reads EPEVTQTPSHQVTQMGQEVILRCVPISNHLYFYWYRQILGQKVEFLVSFYNNEISEKSEIFDDQFSVERPDGSNFTLKIRSTKLEDSAMYFCASSERAGGPFNEQFFGPGTRLTVL.

This clone has just one count. The rearrangement links TRBV9 to TRBJ2-5; tentatively, D is TRBD2 (6 bases). The CDR3 covers 15 residues. Trimming shortened V by 1 base and J by 5 bases, and 15 bases separated the two germline ends. Germline values: CDR1 SGDLS, CDR2 YYNGEE. The CDR3 region has the DNA TGTGCCAGCAGCGTAACGGACGGGGGTGGCGAGACCCAGTACTTC. Protein product: CASSVTDGGGETQYF.

CDR3 nucleotides: TGTGCCAGCAGTACAACCCGCCAGAGGAAGAAGGGCTACACCTTC. Protein: CASSTTRQRKKGYTF. This sequence joins TRBV28 and TRBJ1-2, with D unclear. The V gene lost 5 bases and the J gene lost 8 bases, with 21 bases spanning the gap. CDR1 is MDHEN and CDR2 is SYDVKM in the germline V gene. The CDR3 sequence is 15 residues long.

This chain links TRBV19 with TRBJ1-5; 10 bases are shared with TRBD1. The CDR3 spans 16 residues. The V gene end was trimmed by 5 bases and the J gene end by 3 bases; junction bases not matched to a gene: 7. Germline values: CDR1 LNHDA, CDR2 SQIVND (reference sequence). The CDR3 sequence: CASSGTGEIFNQPQHF. The DNA of the CDR3 is TGTGCCAGTAGTGGGACAGGGGAGATATTCAATCAGCCCCAGCATTTT.

V gene TRBV27 combines with J gene TRBJ2-5; TRBD2 might be the D (5 bases). In germline, CDR1 is MNHEY, CDR2 SMNVEV (reference sequence). The CDR3 contains 15 residues. Trimming took off 2 bases at V and 4 bases at J, with 14 bases between the two ends. CDR3 in amino acids: CASSLQAARVETQYF. DNA for the CDR3: TGTGCCAGCAGTTTACAGGCGGCGCGGGTAGAGACCCAGTACTTC.

The chain combines TRBV19 with TRBJ2-5; TRBD2 matches at 12 bases. Per germline, CDR1 LNHDA and CDR2 SQIVND (reference sequence). V gave up 3 bases and J gave up 5 bases; unmatched junction bases: 10. The CDR3 is made up of 17 amino acids. The chain's CDR3 is CASSMAASGGGGETQYF. CDR3 DNA: TGTGCCAGTAGTATGGCGGCTAGCGGGGGGGGCGGGGAGACCCAGTACTTC.

This chain joins TRBV10-3 and TRBJ2-7; TRBD2 matches 8 bases. Per germline, CDR1 ENHRY and CDR2 SYGVKD. V was pared by 2 bases and J by 5 bases, with 17 bases of the junction left unmatched. The length of the CDR3 is 18 residues. CDR3: CAISEIRSGKIAGNEQYF. CDR3 nucleotide sequence: TGTGCCATCAGTGAGATCCGGTCAGGGAAGATAGCGGGAAACGAGCAGTACTTC.

This chain connects TRBV28 to TRBJ2-1, with 8 bases identical to TRBD1. Germline V gene lookup returns CDR1 MDHEN and CDR2 SYDVKM. This CDR3 spans 15 amino acids. The junction had 10 bases not matched to a gene; V was cut back by 5 bases and J by 7 bases. In DNA form, the CDR3 reads TGTGCCAGCAGTGGACCGGAGACAGGGGTAAATGAGCAGTTCTTC. Protein product: CASSGPETGVNEQFF.

The chain has TRBV4-3 and TRBJ2-5, with 10 bases that match TRBD2. With 4 bases clipped from V and 5 bases from J, the junction kept 7 bases outside the gene matches. The CDR3 has 15 amino acids. Germline V gene sequence: CDR1 LGHNA, CDR2 YSLEER. CDR3 DNA: TGCGCCAGCAGCCCAATAGCGGGAGGAGGTGAGACCCAGTACTTC. Protein: CASSPIAGGGETQYF.